This T cell receptor (beta chain) stems from a study of cytomegalovirus exposure and HLA in healthy donors. V shed 4 bases, J shed 0 bases, and the junction held 6 bases outside the gene matches. CDR1 and CDR2 (germline): MNHEY, SMNVEV (reference sequence). The CDR3 has 17 amino acids. Amplification used 60 Vbeta primers and 13 Jbeta primers. Using immunoSEQ multiplex PCR, the repertoire was profiled, and TCRdb retains in-frame clones only, with some absent. The sample shows fewer than 200,000 clones, around 82% of them seen only once. The V call is TRBV27, the J call TRBJ2-3; 11 bases line up with TRBD2. The sequence was obtained from a man aged 35-49 years in good health and CMV-seropositive. The sequenced material came from PBMCs. In nucleotides, the CDR3 is TGTGCCAGCAGTTCCTGGACTAGCGGGTCTAGCACAGATACGCAGTATTTT. This sequence encodes CASSSWTSGSSTDTQYF.